The source of this T cell receptor beta chain is a study of molecular identifiers for immune sequencing clone quantification. Overall study: RNA from around 20,000 or 100,000 naive CD8 cells was split five ways in replicates, with four sequenced.

Sorting isolated naive CD8 T cells as CD8+CD4-CCR7+CD45RA+ events. From germline, CDR1 is LGHNA and CDR2 YNFKEQ. CDR3 length equals 18 residues. The V and J ends lost 1 base and 2 bases respectively, with 20 bases between them. Study results and caveats: Jurkat TCR RNA spiked in from one cell reportedly remained identifiable amid about a million naive cells.

TCRdb independently ran MiXCR on the PCR reads; one entry per CDR3 protein. The sample carries approximately 630,000 distinct CDR3 sequences, about 25% recorded once. As for this clonotype: Its antigen remains unidentified.

The sample taken for sequencing was naive CD8+ T cells from blood, with Jurkat cell RNA spiked in. The sample's subset: FACS-sorted CD8+CD4-CCR7+CD45RA+ naive T cells. This chain joins TRBV4-2 and TRBJ1-1; D remains ambiguous. This clonotype originated in a human donor in good health. Some libraries in this study had Jurkat cell RNA spiked in. This chain's CDR3 is CASSQVVLAELLNTEAFF. The DNA of the CDR3 is TGTGCCAGCAGCCAAGTGGTATTGGCAGAGCTTCTTAACACTGAAGCTTTCTTT.